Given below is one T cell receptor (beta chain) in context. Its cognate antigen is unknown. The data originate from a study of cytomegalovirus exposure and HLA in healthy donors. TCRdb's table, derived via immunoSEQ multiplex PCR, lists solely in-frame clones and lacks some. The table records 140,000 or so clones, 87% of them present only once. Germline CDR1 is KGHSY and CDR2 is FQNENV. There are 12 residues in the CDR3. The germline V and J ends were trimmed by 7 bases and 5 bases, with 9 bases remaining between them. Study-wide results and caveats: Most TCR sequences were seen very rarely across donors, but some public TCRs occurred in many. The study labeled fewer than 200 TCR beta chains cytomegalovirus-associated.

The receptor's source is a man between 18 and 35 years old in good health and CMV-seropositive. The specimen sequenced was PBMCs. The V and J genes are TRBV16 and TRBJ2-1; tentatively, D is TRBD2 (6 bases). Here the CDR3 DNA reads TGTGCCAGCAAGGGACTTGACAATGAGCAGTTCTTC. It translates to CASKGLDNEQFF.